This TCR beta chain comes out of a study of T cells after yellow fever vaccination. Only a few counts were recorded for this clonotype. A single record per CDR3 protein comes from TCRdb applying MiXCR to the 5' RACE reads. This repertoire shows 450,000 to 600,000 distinct CDR3 sequences, around an eighth found once; its top ten account for over 13%. Per germline, CDR1 SGHNT and CDR2 YENEEA. The CDR3 contains 15 residues. V was pared by 1 base and J by 1 base, with 9 bases between. The source of this sequence is a man aged 25-45 years who received the YFV17D yellow fever vaccine. Specimen: PBMCs, collected on the day of the yellow fever booster vaccination. The chain recombines TRBV11-3 with TRBJ2-3; D remains ambiguous. In DNA, the CDR3 is TGTGCCAGCAGCTTAGGCGGCTTAGGCACAGATACGCAGTATTTT. Translated: CASSLGGLGTDTQYF.